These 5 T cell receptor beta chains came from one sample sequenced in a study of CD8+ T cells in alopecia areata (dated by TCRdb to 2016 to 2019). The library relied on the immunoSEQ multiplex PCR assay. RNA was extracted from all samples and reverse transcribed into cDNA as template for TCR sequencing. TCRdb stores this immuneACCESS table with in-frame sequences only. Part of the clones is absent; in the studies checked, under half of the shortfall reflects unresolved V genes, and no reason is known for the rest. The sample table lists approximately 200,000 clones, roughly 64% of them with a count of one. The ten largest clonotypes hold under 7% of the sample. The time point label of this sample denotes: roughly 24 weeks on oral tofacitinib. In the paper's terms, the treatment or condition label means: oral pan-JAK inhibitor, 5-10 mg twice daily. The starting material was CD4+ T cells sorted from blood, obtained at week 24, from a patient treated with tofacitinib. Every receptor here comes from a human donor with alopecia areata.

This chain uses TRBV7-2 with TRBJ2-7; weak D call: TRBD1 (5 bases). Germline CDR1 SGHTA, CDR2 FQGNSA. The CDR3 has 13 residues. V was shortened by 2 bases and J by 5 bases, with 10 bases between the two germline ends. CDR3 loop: CASSLQGRDEQYF. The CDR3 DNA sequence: TGTGCCAGCAGCTTACAGGGAAGGGACGAGCAGTACTTC.

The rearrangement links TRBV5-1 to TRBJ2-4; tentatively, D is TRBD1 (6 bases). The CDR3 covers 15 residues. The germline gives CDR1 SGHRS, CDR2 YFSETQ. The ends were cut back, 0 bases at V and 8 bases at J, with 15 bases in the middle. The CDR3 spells CASSLEPRGLDIQYF. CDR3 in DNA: TGCGCCAGCAGCTTGGAGCCCAGGGGCTTAGACATTCAGTACTTC.

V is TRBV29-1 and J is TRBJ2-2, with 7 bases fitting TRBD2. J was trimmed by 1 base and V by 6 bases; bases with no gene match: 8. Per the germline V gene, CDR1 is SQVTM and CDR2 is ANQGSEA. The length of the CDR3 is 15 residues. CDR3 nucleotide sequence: TGCAGCGTGACCTTGACTAGCTTGAACACCGGGGAGCTGTTTTTT. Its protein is CSVTLTSLNTGELFF.

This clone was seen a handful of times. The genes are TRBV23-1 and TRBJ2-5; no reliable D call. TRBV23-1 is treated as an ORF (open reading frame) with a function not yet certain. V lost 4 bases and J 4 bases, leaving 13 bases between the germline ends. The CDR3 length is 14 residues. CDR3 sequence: CASSRGVVVETQYF. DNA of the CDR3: TGCGCCAGCAGTCGAGGAGTAGTTGTAGAGACCCAGTACTTC.

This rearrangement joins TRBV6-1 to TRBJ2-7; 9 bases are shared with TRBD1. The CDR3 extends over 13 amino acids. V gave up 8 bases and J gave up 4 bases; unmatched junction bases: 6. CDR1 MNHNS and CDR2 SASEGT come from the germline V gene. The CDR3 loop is CASGLDRGYEQYF. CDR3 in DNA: TGTGCCAGCGGGTTGGACAGGGGTTACGAGCAGTACTTC.